This entry features one T cell receptor (beta chain) sequence. Antigen unknown. This CDR3 is built from 14 residues. Germline assignment: CDR1 DFQATT and CDR2 SNEGSKA (reference sequence). V was shortened by 6 bases and J by 1 base, with 15 bases between the two germline ends. Patients were all untreated before their thyroid surgery. This record belongs to a study of metastatic and nonmetastatic thyroid tumors. Whole-study results and caveats: When malignant thyroid tumors were compared with benign nodules, TCR beta diversity was reportedly significantly higher in the malignant tumors. This held in both blood and tumor samples.

TCRdb re-called the PCR reads with MiXCR. The sample yields roughly 13,000 clones, about 27% seen once. This chain links TRBV20-1 with TRBJ1-1; tentative D call: TRBD1 (5 bases). The origin of this receptor is a female donor with papillary thyroid cancer or a benign thyroid nodule (not recorded which). Some clones in this sample may be carry-over from other donors' samples. Sequencing was performed on tumor tissue. The CDR3 DNA reads as TGCAGTGCAAGCTGGGACGGACGGAACACTGAAGCTTTCTTT. It specifies CSASWDGRNTEAFF.